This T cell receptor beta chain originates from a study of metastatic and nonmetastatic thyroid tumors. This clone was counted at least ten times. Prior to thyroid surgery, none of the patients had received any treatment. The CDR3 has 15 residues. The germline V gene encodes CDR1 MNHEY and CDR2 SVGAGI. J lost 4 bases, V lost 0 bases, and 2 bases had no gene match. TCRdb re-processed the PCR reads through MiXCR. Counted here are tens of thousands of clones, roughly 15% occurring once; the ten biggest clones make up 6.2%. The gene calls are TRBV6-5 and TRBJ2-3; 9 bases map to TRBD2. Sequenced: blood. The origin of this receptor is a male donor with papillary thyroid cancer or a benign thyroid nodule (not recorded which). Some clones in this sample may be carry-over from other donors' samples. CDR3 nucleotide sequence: TGTGCCAGCAGTTACTCTGCGGGAGGGGCAGATACGCAGTATTTT. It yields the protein CASSYSAGGADTQYF.